Listed below are T cell receptor beta chains from one sample, sequenced in a study of beta chain features in type 1 diabetes. Profiled with immunoSEQ multiplex PCR; TCRdb holds only in-frame clones, not every one. The data contain fewer than 7,500 clones, about 69% of them seen just once; the ten biggest clones take up approximately 2%. The source material was Tregs from blood. These receptors were collected from a man between 18 and 35 years old in good health. Each CDR3 is given with its conserved first and last residue. D genes are given only for firm matches. The size entry is marked missing in some rows and otherwise reads once, few, many or a size class.

V gene	CDR3 length	D gene	J gene	clone size	CDR3 protein	CDR3 DNA
TRBV5-1	14	.	TRBJ2-1	.	CASSLVQGKGEQFF	TGCGCCAGCAGCTTGGTTCAGGGCAAGGGTGAGCAGTTCTTC
TRBV7-2	15	TRBD1	TRBJ1-2	.	CASSFAGTEAYGYTF	TGTGCCAGCAGCTTTGCCGGGACAGAGGCCTATGGCTACACCTTC
TRBV6-5	15	.	TRBJ1-1	few	CASRETTALNTEAFF	TGTGCCAGCAGGGAAACGACAGCACTGAACACTGAAGCTTTCTTT
TRBV9	16	.	TRBJ1-6	once	CASSVSEQVRSSPLHF	TGTGCCAGCAGCGTGAGTGAACAGGTTCGGAGTTCACCCCTCCACTTT
TRBV25-1	15	TRBD1	TRBJ2-1	.	CASSVAGTGDNEQFF	TGTGCCAGCAGTGTGGCCGGGACAGGGGACAATGAGCAGTTCTTC
TRBV4-3	13	.	TRBJ1-1	.	CASSQDMNTEAFF	TGCGCCAGCAGCCAAGATATGAACACTGAAGCTTTCTTT
TRBV6-1	15	TRBD1	TRBJ1-1	once	CASSAQGARGTEAFF	TGTGCCAGCAGTGCACAGGGGGCACGGGGGACTGAAGCTTTCTTT
TRBV7-2	17	TRBD2	TRBJ2-3	.	CASSLGLGAGGTDTQYF	TGTGCCAGCAGCTTGGGGCTAGGGGCGGGGGGCACAGATACGCAGTATTTT
TRBV7-2	14	.	TRBJ1-5	.	CASSTRGSNQPQHF	TGTGCCAGCAGCACCAGGGGTAGCAATCAGCCCCAGCATTTT
TRBV4-3	16	TRBD1	TRBJ2-7	.	CASSQSPGQGRGEQYF	TGCGCCAGCAGCCAATCCCCTGGACAGGGAAGAGGGGAGCAGTACTTC
TRBV11-2	13	.	TRBJ2-1	.	CASSLLLALEQFF	TGTGCCAGCAGCTTACTACTAGCCCTTGAGCAGTTCTTC
TRBV7-2	13	.	TRBJ1-2	.	CASSLGGTYGYTF	TGTGCCAGCAGCTTAGGAGGAACCTATGGCTACACCTTC
TRBV5-5	14	TRBD2	TRBJ2-3	.	CASSLAGRTDTQYF	TGTGCCAGCAGCTTAGCGGGACGCACAGATACGCAGTATTTT
TRBV5-4	15	TRBD2	TRBJ2-1	.	CASSLGRGAYNEQFF	TGTGCCAGCAGCTTGGGGCGGGGGGCCTACAATGAGCAGTTCTTC
TRBV30	14	TRBD1	TRBJ1-4	.	CAWNLGGADEKLFF	TGTGCCTGGAATCTAGGGGGCGCCGATGAAAAACTGTTTTTT
TRBV5-5	15	.	TRBJ1-5	once	CASSYTGISNQPQHF	TGTGCCAGCAGCTACACAGGGATCAGCAATCAGCCCCAGCATTTT
TRBV7-9	15	TRBD2	TRBJ2-1	.	CASSARGGSYNEQFF	TGTGCCAGCAGCGCGCGGGGGGGCTCCTACAATGAGCAGTTCTTC
TRBV7-6	17	TRBD2	TRBJ2-7	.	CASSATDSSGATYEQYF	TGTGCCAGCAGCGCCACGGATTCTAGCGGGGCCACCTACGAGCAGTACTTC
TRBV19	14	.	TRBJ2-6	.	CASMAYSGANVLTF	TGTGCCAGTATGGCATACTCTGGGGCCAACGTCCTGACTTTC
TRBV5-1	15	TRBD1	TRBJ1-2	once	CASSPGQGLVYGYTF	TGCGCCAGCAGCCCGGGACAGGGGCTAGTCTATGGCTACACCTTC
TRBV30	15	TRBD1	TRBJ1-2	.	CAWSLRTGGNYGYTF	TGTGCCTGGAGTCTCCGTACAGGGGGAAACTATGGCTACACCTTC
TRBV4-1	13	.	TRBJ1-1	.	CASSDTGKPEAFF	TGCGCCAGCAGCGATACAGGGAAGCCTGAAGCTTTCTTT
TRBV29-1	14	TRBD2	TRBJ2-5	.	CSVAGRGDQETQYF	TGCAGCGTTGCTGGGCGGGGGGACCAAGAGACCCAGTACTTC
TRBV5-4	15	.	TRBJ1-1	.	CASSAEPRVNTEAFF	TGTGCCAGCAGCGCCGAACCTCGGGTGAACACTGAAGCTTTCTTT
TRBV2	13	.	TRBJ1-2	.	CASSEGRESGYTF	TGTGCCAGCAGTGAAGGGCGGGAGTCTGGCTACACCTTC
TRBV5-1	13	.	TRBJ1-4	.	CASSITVGEKLFF	TGCGCCAGCAGCATTACAGTCGGTGAAAAACTGTTTTTT
TRBV30	13	.	TRBJ1-5	.	CAWSPGINQPQHF	TGTGCCTGGAGCCCAGGGATCAATCAGCCCCAGCATTTT
TRBV7-8	14	TRBD2	TRBJ2-1	.	CASSKLAGGLEQFF	TGTGCCAGCAGCAAACTAGCGGGGGGGCTCGAGCAGTTCTTC
TRBV19	15	TRBD1	TRBJ1-5	.	CASSNYRGRRQPQHF	TGTGCCAGTAGTAACTACAGGGGGAGAAGGCAGCCCCAGCATTTT
TRBV28	20	TRBD2	TRBJ2-7	.	CASSFTGTSGGLTEEGEQYF	TGTGCCAGCAGCTTCACCGGGACTAGCGGGGGGCTAACCGAAGAGGGCGAGCAGTACTTC
TRBV7-3	12	.	TRBJ2-3	.	CASSPNTNTQYF	TGTGCCAGCAGCCCAAACACTAATACGCAGTATTTT
TRBV5-4	15	TRBD2	TRBJ2-3	.	CASSPGTSGRDTQYF	TGTGCCAGCAGCCCCGGGACTAGCGGACGGGATACGCAGTATTTT
TRBV4-3	16	TRBD1	TRBJ1-4	.	CASSHQPGQGFEKLFF	TGCGCCAGCAGCCACCAGCCGGGACAGGGTTTTGAAAAACTGTTTTTT
TRBV2	13	.	TRBJ2-1	.	CASSLSSYNEQFF	TGTGCCAGCAGTTTGAGCTCCTACAATGAGCAGTTCTTC
TRBV4-1	18	TRBD2	TRBJ2-7	.	CASSQDHRLAGVSYEQYF	TGCGCCAGCAGCCAAGATCATCGGCTAGCGGGGGTTTCCTACGAGCAGTACTTC
TRBV6-5	15	TRBD2	TRBJ2-3	.	CASRKPSGDTDTQYF	TGTGCCAGCAGGAAACCTAGCGGGGACACAGATACGCAGTATTTT
TRBV5-6	13	.	TRBJ2-1	.	CASSLIVYNEQFF	TGTGCCAGCAGCTTGATAGTATACAATGAGCAGTTCTTC
TRBV28	14	TRBD2	TRBJ2-1	.	CASSRGGVYNEQFF	TGTGCCAGCAGTCGGGGGGGGGTTTACAATGAGCAGTTCTTC
TRBV7-2	15	TRBD1	TRBJ2-3	.	CASSPRTGSTDTQYF	TGTGCCAGCAGCCCCAGGACAGGGAGCACAGATACGCAGTATTTT
TRBV2	11	.	TRBJ2-7	.	CASSVRSEQYF	TGTGCCAGCAGCGTAAGGAGCGAGCAGTACTTC
TRBV12-2	17	.	TRBJ2-3	.	CASRLRPSAILTDTQYF	TGTGCAAGTCGTTTGAGGCCCTCAGCGATACTCACAGATACGCAGTATTTT
TRBV9	15	TRBD2	TRBJ2-7	.	CASSVGLAGAYEQYF	TGTGCCAGCAGCGTAGGTCTAGCGGGGGCCTACGAGCAGTACTTC
TRBV29-1	13	TRBD1	TRBJ1-4	.	CSIFRGTNEKLFF	TGCAGCATATTCAGGGGGACTAATGAAAAACTGTTTTTT
TRBV9	15	TRBD1	TRBJ2-2	.	CASSVGGGGTGELFF	TGTGCCAGCAGCGTAGGAGGGGGCGGGACCGGGGAGCTGTTTTTT
TRBV6-5	14	TRBD1	TRBJ1-3	.	CASKEQGPGNTIYF	TGTGCCAGCAAAGAACAGGGGCCTGGAAACACCATATATTTT
TRBV6-5	13	.	TRBJ1-1	.	CASSYPWSTEAFF	TGTGCCAGCAGTTACCCTTGGAGCACTGAAGCTTTCTTT
TRBV7-8	17	TRBD1	TRBJ1-5	few	CASSLVTGITVGQPQHF	TGTGCCAGCAGCTTAGTGACAGGGATAACAGTGGGGCAGCCCCAGCATTTT
TRBV7-2	16	.	TRBJ1-4	.	CASSLTLSQAREKLFF	TGTGCCAGCAGCTTAACTCTTAGTCAGGCAAGGGAAAAACTGTTTTTT
TRBV28	15	.	TRBJ1-2	once	CASNNGGDQVGGYTF	TGTGCCAGCAACAACGGGGGTGATCAAGTGGGTGGCTACACCTTC
TRBV28	12	.	TRBJ2-1	once	CASSWLANEQFF	TGTGCCAGCAGTTGGTTGGCCAATGAGCAGTTCTTC
TRBV10-2	16	TRBD1	TRBJ1-2	.	CASTSLGLTGDYGYTF	TGCGCCAGCACCTCACTCGGCCTGACAGGGGACTATGGCTACACCTTC